The next 21 T cell receptor beta chains were all read from a single sample in a study of OX40 agonist ivuxolimab in advanced cancers. The data were produced by immunoSEQ multiplex PCR, yet TCRdb's version contains in-frame clones alone and is incomplete. The sample records about 35,000 clones, 84% being singletons. Sequencing was performed on CD4+ or CD8+ T cells sorted from blood, taken in a trial of the OX40 agonist ivuxolimab. The receptors stem from an adult with an advanced solid tumor such as melanoma, head and neck, liver or kidney cancer.

The chain couples TRBV9 to TRBJ2-1; possible D gene TRBD2, 6 bases. The CDR3 spans 16 residues. The germline V and J ends were trimmed by 0 bases and 5 bases, with 15 bases remaining between them. The germline V gene encodes CDR1 SGDLS and CDR2 YYNGEE. The CDR3 is CASSVGASALNNEQFF. The CDR3 DNA is TGTGCCAGCAGCGTAGGGGCTAGCGCCCTGAACAATGAGCAGTTCTTC.

This clone was seen a few times. This chain uses TRBV28 with TRBJ1-6; the D is unclear. The CDR3 runs 13 residues. Germline CDR1 reads MDHEN; CDR2 reads SYDVKM. With 10 bases removed from V and 5 bases from J, the gap between germline ends came to 12 bases. The CDR3 here is CAIGQPDNSPLHF. The CDR3 coding sequence is TGTGCCATCGGGCAGCCAGATAATTCACCCCTCCACTTT.

The V and J genes are TRBV7-9 and TRBJ1-4; 8 bases map to TRBD1. CDR3 length: 14 amino acids. Trimming removed 1 base from V and 5 bases from J; junction bases left unmatched: 0. Germline-derived CDR1 and CDR2 are SEHNR and FQNEAQ (reference sequence). The CDR3 is CASSLGTGNEKLFF. The CDR3 DNA reads TGTGCCAGCAGCTTAGGGACAGGGAATGAAAAACTGTTTTTT.

The V and J genes are TRBV6-4 and TRBJ2-1, with TRBD2 matching 9 bases. With V trimmed by 2 bases and J by 6 bases, 11 bases remained unmatched. CDR3 length: 17 amino acids. Germline values: CDR1 MRHNA, CDR2 SNTAGT. The CDR3 region has the DNA TGTGCCAGCAGTGACGCGGGGGGGCGGGAAGGTTGCAATGAGCAGTTCTTC. Translation: CASSDAGGREGCNEQFF.

Only one count was recorded for this clone. V gene TRBV5-6 combines with J gene TRBJ2-4, with TRBD2 matching over 11 bases. J gave up 5 bases and V 4 bases, and 8 bases lay outside the gene matches. Germline CDR1 is SGHDT and CDR2 is YYEEEE. This CDR3 spans 16 amino acids. CDR3: CASSRVTSGSQNIQYF. As DNA, the CDR3 is TGTGCCAGCAGCCGGGTAACTAGCGGGAGTCAAAACATTCAGTACTTC.

The rearrangement links TRBV19 to TRBJ1-2, with D perhaps TRBD1 (5 bases). Germline lookup yields CDR1 LNHDA and CDR2 SQIVND (reference sequence). V was shortened by 3 bases and J by 2 bases, with 25 bases between the two germline ends. The CDR3 length is 19 residues. CDR3 bases: TGTGCCAGTAGTATGAAGACGGGGGTCGAGCGAGGACGGAACTATGGCTACACCTTC. As protein: CASSMKTGVERGRNYGYTF.

The chain uses TRBV18 and TRBJ2-3; D remains unclear. V lost 3 bases, J lost 1 base, and 8 bases lay in between. The germline V gene has CDR1 KGHSH and CDR2 LQKENI. The CDR3 is 14 amino acids. The CDR3 nucleotides read TGTGCCAGCTCACCGCCGGTTGGCACAGATACGCAGTATTTT. It specifies CASSPPVGTDTQYF.

This chain connects TRBV6-4 to TRBJ2-3; the match to TRBD2 covers 12 bases. J lost 4 bases, V lost 4 bases, and 3 bases had no gene match. Germline loops: CDR1 MRHNA, CDR2 SNTAGT. This CDR3 has 15 residues. DNA of the CDR3: TGTGCCAGCAGTGTCCTAGCGGGAGGGTCAGATACGCAGTATTTT. Translating gives CASSVLAGGSDTQYF.

This CDR3 is CASSLAGEQYF. DNA of the CDR3: TGTGCCAGCAGCTTAGCGGGCGAGCAGTACTTC. The chain links TRBV7-8 to TRBJ2-7; no reliable D call. The CDR3 runs 11 residues. Germline assignment: CDR1 SGHVS and CDR2 FQNEAQ. Trimming took 0 bases from V and 6 from J, leaving 3 bases between them.

V and J are TRBV19 and TRBJ1-1, with TRBD1 matching over 8 bases. J gave up 7 bases and V 2 bases, and 6 bases lay outside the gene matches. This CDR3 region has 14 residues. CDR1 is LNHDA, CDR2 SQIVND, per germline (reference sequence). The CDR3 protein is CASSIRDRLYEAFF. The DNA of the CDR3 is TGTGCCAGTAGTATAAGGGACAGGCTATATGAAGCTTTCTTT.

The chain uses TRBV6-1 and TRBJ1-2; D possibly corresponds to TRBD1 (5 bases). The length of the CDR3 is 14 residues. CDR1 and CDR2 from the germline V gene are MNHNS and SASEGT. The V and J ends lost 2 bases and 3 bases respectively, with 10 bases between them. The CDR3 loop reads CASSEWGLDYGYTF. CDR3 bases: TGTGCCAGCAGTGAATGGGGGTTGGACTATGGCTACACCTTC.

The rearrangement uses TRBV7-2 and TRBJ1-2, with 7 bases matching TRBD1. The length of the CDR3 is 13 residues. The junction had 4 bases not matched to a gene; V was cut back by 5 bases and J by 4 bases. Germline V lookup: CDR1 SGHTA, CDR2 FQGNSA. CDR3 DNA sequence: TGTGCCAGCAGCGAAGGGACAGTCTATGGCTACACCTTC. Amino acids: CASSEGTVYGYTF.

This chain joins TRBV11-2 and TRBJ1-5; TRBD1 is a possible D gene (6 bases). The CDR3 has 13 residues. Germline V gives CDR1 SGHAT, CDR2 FQNNGV. Trimming took off 5 bases at V and 3 bases at J, with 8 bases between the two ends. The CDR3 here is CASSTGYNQPQHF. In DNA form, the CDR3 reads TGTGCCAGCAGCACAGGGTACAATCAGCCCCAGCATTTT.

The J gene is TRBJ2-7, the V gene TRBV5-5; D tentatively reads TRBD1 or TRBD2 (5 bases each). The CDR3 is made up of 16 amino acids. With 4 bases removed from V and 0 bases from J, the gap between germline ends came to 17 bases. Germline CDR1 is SGHKS and CDR2 is YYEKEE (reference sequence). As DNA, the CDR3 is TGTGCCAGCAGCCCCCTCCCGGGGCGGAGCTCCTACGAGCAGTACTTC. Protein product: CASSPLPGRSSYEQYF.

The chain recombines TRBV15 with TRBJ2-1; a weak D match, TRBD2 (6 bases). The CDR3 is 15 residues long. CDR1 is LNHNV and CDR2 is YYDKDF in the germline V gene (reference sequence). V was trimmed by 3 bases and J by 7 bases, leaving 16 bases between them. The CDR3, as DNA: TGTGCCACCAGCAGGGGCGGGGAAGAGGCTAATGAGCAGTTCTTC. Protein sequence: CATSRGGEEANEQFF.

The rearrangement links TRBV5-6 to TRBJ2-1; 9 bases line up with TRBD1. The CDR3 spans 16 residues. V trimming: 0 bases; J trimming: 6 bases; junction bases outside the gene matches: 7. The germline CDR1 and CDR2 sequences are SGHDT and YYEEEE. DNA of the CDR3: TGTGCCAGCAGCTTGGATTTGGGACAGGGAGGCAATGAGCAGTTCTTC. Its protein is CASSLDLGQGGNEQFF.

The genes are TRBV6-1 and TRBJ2-5; 16 positions agree with TRBD2. The CDR3 extends over 16 amino acids. CDR1 is MNHNS and CDR2 is SASEGT in the germline V gene. Unmatched junction bases numbered 0, after V lost 0 bases and J lost 5 bases. The chain's CDR3 is CASSEAGLAGGETQYF. CDR3 coding DNA: TGTGCCAGCAGTGAAGCGGGACTAGCGGGGGGGGAGACCCAGTACTTC.

V usage is TRBV7-3 and J usage is TRBJ2-1, with 7 nucleotides matching TRBD2. The CDR3 totals 15 residues. Trimming cost V 4 bases and J 5 bases; bases outside gene matches: 8. Germline V gives CDR1 SGHTA, CDR2 FQGTGA. As DNA, the CDR3 is TGTGCCAGCAGCTCATCCGGGACTAACCACAATGAGCAGTTCTTC. It yields the protein CASSSSGTNHNEQFF.

This sequence joins TRBV2 and TRBJ1-1, with 9 bases lining up with TRBD1. Per the germline V gene, CDR1 is SNHLY and CDR2 is FYNNEI. This CDR3 region has 15 residues. The junction had 7 bases not matched to a gene; V was cut back by 2 bases and J by 6 bases. CDR3 protein: CASSEFGTGLPEAFF. In nucleotides, the CDR3 is TGTGCCAGCAGTGAATTTGGGACAGGGTTGCCTGAAGCTTTCTTT.

This clone has a single count. V is TRBV19 and J is TRBJ2-5; no clear D. The CDR3 covers 14 residues. V shed 10 bases and J shed 4 bases, with 19 bases lying between them. Germline CDR1 LNHDA, CDR2 SQIVND (reference sequence). The CDR3 bases are TGTGCCACTCATTCGACCCGCAGAGGAGAGACCCAGTACTTC. Protein product: CATHSTRRGETQYF.

This clone was seen just once. The V and J genes are TRBV28 and TRBJ1-1; no clear D gene. CDR3 size: 11 residues. The germline V gene encodes CDR1 MDHEN and CDR2 SYDVKM. V shed 8 bases and J shed 2 bases, with 6 bases lying between them. CDR3 nucleotide sequence: TGTGCCAGCGTCTTAAACACTGAAGCTTTCTTT. This codes for CASVLNTEAFF. Combining the CDR3 with reference TRBV28 and TRBJ1-1 gives the whole variable domain DVKVTQSSRYLVKRTGEKVFLECVQDMDHENMFWYRQDPGLGLRLIYFSYDVKMKEKGDIPEGYSVSREKKERFSLILESASTNQTSMYLCASVLNTEAFFGQGTRLTVV.